This T cell receptor beta chain was sequenced for a study of stem cell transplantation in POMP-related autoinflammatory disease. The overall study: Before transplant, CD4+ T cells skewed naive and CD8+ proportions were low. Study-level points and caveats: Fewer unique TRB V-J gene pairings were identified in patients with PRAID. PRAID patients trended toward lower TRB diversity and higher clonality in all analyzed T-cell subsets.

PRAID featured immunodeficiency plus autoinflammation. The CDR3 runs to 12 residues. CDR1 and CDR2 from the germline V gene are MNHNS and SASEGT. V lost 2 bases and J lost 13, with 9 bases in between. The protocol was immunoSEQ multiplex PCR, while the TCRdb copy is restricted to in-frame clones and leaves out a portion. The sample records thousands of clones, 75% to 95% being singletons. Points on this clone: Its antigen is as yet unknown.

Here the sequenced sample was CD4+ follicular helper T cells (Tfh) from PBMCs, taken after stem cell transplantation. The clonotype was recovered from a human patient with POMP-related autoinflammation and immune dysregulation (PRAID). Some of the T cells may derive from the graft donor. The rearrangement links TRBV6-1 to TRBJ1-6; D is ambiguous. The CDR3 DNA is TGTGCCAGCAGTGAAATTAGAGACCCCCTCCACTTT. This sequence encodes CASSEIRDPLHF.